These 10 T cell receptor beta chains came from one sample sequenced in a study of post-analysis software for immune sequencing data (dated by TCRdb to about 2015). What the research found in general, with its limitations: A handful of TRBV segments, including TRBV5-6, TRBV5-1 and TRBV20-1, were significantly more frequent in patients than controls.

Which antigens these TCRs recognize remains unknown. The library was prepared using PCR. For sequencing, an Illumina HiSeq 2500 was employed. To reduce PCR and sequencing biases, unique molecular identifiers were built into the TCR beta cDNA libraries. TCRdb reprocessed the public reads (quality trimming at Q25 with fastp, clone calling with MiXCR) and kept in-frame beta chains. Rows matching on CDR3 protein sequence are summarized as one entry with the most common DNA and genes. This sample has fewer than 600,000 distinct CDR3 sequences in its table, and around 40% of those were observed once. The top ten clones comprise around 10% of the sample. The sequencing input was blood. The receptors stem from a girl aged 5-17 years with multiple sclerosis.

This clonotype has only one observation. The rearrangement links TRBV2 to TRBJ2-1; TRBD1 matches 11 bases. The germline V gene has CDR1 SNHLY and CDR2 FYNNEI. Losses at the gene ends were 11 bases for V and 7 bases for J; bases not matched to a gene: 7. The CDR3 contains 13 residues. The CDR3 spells CAGVRDRGNEQFF. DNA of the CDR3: TGTGCCGGTGTCCGGGACAGGGGGAATGAGCAGTTCTTC.

In DNA, the CDR3 is TGTGCCAGCAGAACGACAGTTTATAGCAATCAGCCCCAGCATTTT. Translated: CASRTTVYSNQPQHF. J is TRBJ1-5 and V is TRBV28; a possible D gene is TRBD1 (5 bases). The CDR3 has 15 amino acids. Germline CDR1 reads MDHEN; CDR2 reads SYDVKM. The V end lost 6 bases, the J end lost 0 bases, and 12 bases lay between the germline ends.

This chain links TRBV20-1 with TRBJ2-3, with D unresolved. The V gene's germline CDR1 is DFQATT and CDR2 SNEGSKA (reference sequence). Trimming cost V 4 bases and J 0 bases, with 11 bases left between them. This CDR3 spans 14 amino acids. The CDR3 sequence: CSATAQQSTDTQYF. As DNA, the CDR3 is TGCAGTGCTACGGCACAGCAAAGCACAGATACGCAGTATTTT.

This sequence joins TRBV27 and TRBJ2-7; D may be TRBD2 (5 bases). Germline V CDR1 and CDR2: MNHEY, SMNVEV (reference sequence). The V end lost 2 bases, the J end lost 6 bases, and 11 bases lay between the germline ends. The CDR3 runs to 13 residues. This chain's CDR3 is CASSLGTGSEQYF. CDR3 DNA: TGTGCCAGCAGTTTAGGAACGGGATCCGAGCAGTACTTC.

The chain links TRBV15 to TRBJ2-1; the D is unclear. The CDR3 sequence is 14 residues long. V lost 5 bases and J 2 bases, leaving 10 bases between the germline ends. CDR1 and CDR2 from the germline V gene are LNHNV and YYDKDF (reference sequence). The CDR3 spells CATSLPRPYNEQFF. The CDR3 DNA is TGTGCCACCAGCCTTCCGAGGCCCTACAATGAGCAGTTCTTC.

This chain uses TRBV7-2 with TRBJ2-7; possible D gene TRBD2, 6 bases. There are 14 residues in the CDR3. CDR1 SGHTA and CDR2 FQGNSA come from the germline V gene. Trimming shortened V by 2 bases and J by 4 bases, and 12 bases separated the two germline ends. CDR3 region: CASSLFGSRYEQYF. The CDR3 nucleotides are TGTGCCAGCAGCTTATTCGGGAGTAGGTACGAGCAGTACTTC.

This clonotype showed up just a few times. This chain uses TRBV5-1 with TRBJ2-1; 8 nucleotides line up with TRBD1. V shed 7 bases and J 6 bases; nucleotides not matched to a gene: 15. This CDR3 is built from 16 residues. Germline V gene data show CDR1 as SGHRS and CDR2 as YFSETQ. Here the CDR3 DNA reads TGCGCCAGCGCGAACAGGTGGACAGGGACAATCAATGAGCAGTTCTTC. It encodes CASANRWTGTINEQFF.

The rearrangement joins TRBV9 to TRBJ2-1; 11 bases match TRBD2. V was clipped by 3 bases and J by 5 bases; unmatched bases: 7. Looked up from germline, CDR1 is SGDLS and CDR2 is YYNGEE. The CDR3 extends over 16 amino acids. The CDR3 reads CASSARLAGGHNEQFF. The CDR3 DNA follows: TGTGCCAGCAGCGCTCGATTAGCGGGGGGGCACAATGAGCAGTTCTTC.

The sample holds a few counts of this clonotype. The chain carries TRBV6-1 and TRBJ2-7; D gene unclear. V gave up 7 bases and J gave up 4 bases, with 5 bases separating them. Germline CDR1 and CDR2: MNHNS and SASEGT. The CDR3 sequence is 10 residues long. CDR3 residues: CASISYEQYF. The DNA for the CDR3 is TGTGCCAGCATCTCTTACGAGCAGTACTTC.

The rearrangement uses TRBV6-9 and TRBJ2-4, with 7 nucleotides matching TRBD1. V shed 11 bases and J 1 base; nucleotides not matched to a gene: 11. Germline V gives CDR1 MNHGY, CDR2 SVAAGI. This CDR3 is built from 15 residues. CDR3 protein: CAGTRDSLAKNIQYF. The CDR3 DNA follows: TGTGCCGGGACGAGGGACAGCCTGGCCAAAAACATTCAGTACTTC.